Listed here is a single TCR beta chain. The data are from a study of CD4+ T cells in melanoma. TCRdb keeps only in-frame clones here, not all; method: immunoSEQ multiplex PCR. The table has over 100,000 clones, roughly 90% seen once. Trimming stripped 4 bases from V and 8 bases from J, with 9 bases between. From germline, CDR1 is SGHNT and CDR2 YENEEA. The CDR3 contains 12 residues. The chain combines TRBV11-3 with TRBJ2-1, with D perhaps TRBD2 (5 bases). This clonotype was obtained from a human donor with melanoma. The sample taken for sequencing was peripheral blood. The CDR3 loop is CASSYGLYEQFF. CDR3 bases: TGTGCCAGCAGCTATGGACTCTATGAGCAGTTCTTC.